This T cell receptor (beta chain) appears in the sequencing data of a study of CD8 T cells in ankylosing spondylitis. Study-wide findings and caveats: It appeared that ankylosing spondylitis blood was characterized by a TCR beta motif of several highly homologous variants.

The CDR3 consists of 12 residues. Germline CDR1 SGHTA, CDR2 FQGNSA. With 7 bases removed from V and 4 bases from J, the gap between germline ends came to 11 bases. Only a few counts were recorded for this clonotype. Antigen unknown. TCRdb re-called the 5' RACE reads through MiXCR, storing one row per CDR3 protein. Of approximately 190,000 distinct CDR3 sequences detected, under 15% appear once; the ten largest clones hold roughly 11%. The chain combines TRBV7-2 with TRBJ2-7; D ambiguous. This TCR came from a female donor with ankylosing spondylitis or in good health (not recorded which). Sequenced: blood, either unsorted or a sorted T cell fraction (not recorded which). Written as DNA, the CDR3 is TGTGCCAGCACTCAGGACGGGTACGAGCAGTACTTC. The encoded protein is CASTQDGYEQYF.